The TCR beta chain under discussion was sequenced for a study of naive and memory T cell subsets. Both TRBC1 and TRBC2 were covered by a beta constant-region primer of two equimolar oligonucleotides. Nested alpha and beta constant-region primers with the SP2 primer drove four PCR rounds on ligated cDNA. MiXCR, applied by TCRdb to the UMI-ligation and nested PCR reads, yields one record per CDR3 protein. This sample carries tens of thousands of distinct CDR3 sequences, roughly 20% of them seen once, and the ten largest clones take 3% to 4%. CDR1 is LGHDT and CDR2 is YNNKEL in the germline V gene (reference sequence). Deletions cut 3 bases from V and 8 bases from J, with 19 bases between. The length of the CDR3 is 15 residues. Only one count was recorded for this clonotype.

The TCR comes from a human donor in good health. The source material was effector memory CD4+ T cells from blood. Subset noted: effector memory, CD45RA- CD27-. This chain uses TRBV3-1 with TRBJ1-2; D remains unclear. CDR3 DNA: TGTGCCAGCAGCCACCTCCCGACCTCGGTGAAAGGCTACACCTTC. Protein product: CASSHLPTSVKGYTF. The complete variable domain, with remaining parts taken from reference TRBV3-1 and TRBJ1-2, reads DTAVSQTPKYLVTQMGNDKSIKCEQNLGHDTMYWYKQDSKKFLKIMFSYNNKELIINETVPNRFSPKSPDKAHLNLHINSLELGDSAVYFCASSHLPTSVKGYTFGSGTRLTVV.